This T cell receptor (beta chain) stems from a study of T cell repertoires and Cas9 in healthy adults. Study-wide context: Characterization of SpCas9-reactive CD4 and CD8 T cells covered multi-effector potency, cytotoxicity and lineage.

As concerns this clone: No antigen is known for it.

Sequencing was performed with immunoSEQ multiplex PCR; in TCRdb, only in-frame clones are kept and a portion is missing. The sample has about 14,000 clones, roughly 89% seen once. The CDR3 covers 13 residues. The ends were cut back, 0 bases at V and 3 bases at J, with 6 bases in the middle. Germline V gene data show CDR1 as SGHRS and CDR2 as YFSETQ. Study observations and caveats: Reportedly, SpCas9-reactive effector T cell proliferation and function were mitigated by SpCas9-reactive Tregs in vitro.

This clonotype was obtained from a human donor in good health. The genes are TRBV5-1 and TRBJ1-1; D call uncertain. The specimen was Tregs (CD4+, CD25+, CD127-, CD137-, CD154-) from PBMCs; culture status not recorded. CDR3 in DNA: TGCGCCAGCAGCTTGGAACGGGACACTGAAGCTTTCTTT. Protein: CASSLERDTEAFF.